A selection of T cell receptor beta chains follows, all from one sample in a study of blood T cell repertoires in COVID-19. Measured with immunoSEQ multiplex PCR; TCRdb has only the in-frame clones, and not every one. The table lists fewer than 85,000 clones, around 79% of them singletons. The sequenced sample consisted of peripheral blood. These receptor sequences come from a man aged 60 to 75 with active or convalescent COVID-19. The CDR3 runs from the conserved cysteine through the conserved F or W. A D gene is named only where the DNA matches it firmly. A clone size is listed for some rows: how often the clone was seen (once, few, many), or a class if it is expanded.

J	V	D	size	DNA	CDR3
TRBJ2-3	TRBV19	TRBD2	NA	TGTGCCAGTAGCAAAACACTAGCGGGTGGCACAGATACGCAGTATTTT	CASSKTLAGGTDTQYF
TRBJ2-7	TRBV4-2	TRBD1	NA	TGTGCCAGCAGCGCAGGGGGCCACGGGTCGCCCTACGAGCAGTACTTC	CASSAGGHGSPYEQYF
TRBJ2-1	TRBV4-1	TRBD2	few	TGCGCCAGCAGCCAAGGGCTAGCGGCCAACAATGAGCAGTTCTTC	CASSQGLAANNEQFF
TRBJ1-4	TRBV9	TRBD1	NA	TGTGCCAGCAGCGTAGGTGATGGGGGACAGCAGAATTTT	CASSVGDGGQQNF
TRBJ1-5	TRBV27	TRBD1	NA	TGTGCCAGCAGTCCAGGGACAGGGGGAAGCAATCAGCCCCAGCATTTT	CASSPGTGGSNQPQHF
TRBJ1-4	TRBV5-1	TRBD1	NA	TGCGCCAGCAGCACGGGACAGGGCCCGGAAAAACTGTTTTTT	CASSTGQGPEKLFF
TRBJ2-7	TRBV19	TRBD1	NA	TGTGCCAGTAGTCCCCGGGACAGTCCAATCTACGAGCAGTACTTC	CASSPRDSPIYEQYF
TRBJ2-2	TRBV5-1	TRBD2	few	TGCGCCAGCAGCTTGGCCTCTAGCGGGGAAACCGGGGAGCTGTTTTTT	CASSLASSGETGELFF
TRBJ1-2	TRBV6-5	NA	once	TGTGCCAGCAACCCCAGGGGATATTTAGACTATGGCTACACCTTC	CASNPRGYLDYGYTF
TRBJ2-5	TRBV10-3	TRBD2	NA	TGTGCCACCCGCCTCGGACTAGAACAAGAGACCCAGTACTTC	CATRLGLEQETQYF
TRBJ2-5	TRBV5-8	NA	NA	TGTGCCAGCAGCGTTTTACAGCAAGAGACCCAGTACTTC	CASSVLQQETQYF
TRBJ1-1	TRBV7-3	NA	few	TGTGCCAGCAGCTTAACGGCAGAGAACACTGAAGCTTTCTTT	CASSLTAENTEAFF
TRBJ1-5	TRBV19	TRBD1	few	TGTGCCAGTAGTAAAATCAGGGACAGTAGCAATCAGCCCCAGCATTTT	CASSKIRDSSNQPQHF
TRBJ2-3	TRBV5-4	NA	NA	TGTGCCAGCAGCTTTGGGGGCACAAGCACAGATACGCAGTATTTT	CASSFGGTSTDTQYF
TRBJ2-5	TRBV7-9	TRBD1	NA	TGTGCCAGCAGCTGGGAGGGACAGGGGAAGGCCCCTTCGTACTTC	CASSWEGQGKAPSYF
TRBJ2-7	TRBV3-1/TRBV3-2	TRBD2	NA	TGTGCCAGCAGCCAAGAAGGCGGGGGGGCCTTCTACGAGCAGTACTTC	CASSQEGGGAFYEQYF
TRBJ1-2	TRBV19	NA	NA	TGTGCCAGTAGTATCGTCGGTTACCCCTTCTACACCTTC	CASSIVGYPFYTF
TRBJ1-2	TRBV2	NA	once	TGTGCCAGCAGTGTGGAGGGAGGGCATGACTATGGCTACACCTTC	CASSVEGGHDYGYTF
TRBJ1-2	TRBV19	NA	NA	TGTGCCAGTAGTATAGATTTCAGCGGGGGCTACACCTTC	CASSIDFSGGYTF
TRBJ1-2	TRBV24-1	NA	NA	TGTGCCACCAGTGACCTCGCGGCTACGCGAGGCTACACCTTC	CATSDLAATRGYTF
TRBJ2-1	TRBV11-2	TRBD1	few	TGTGCCAGCAGTTCCGGGACAGGGTACAATGAGCAGTTCTTC	CASSSGTGYNEQFF
TRBJ1-6	TRBV19	NA	NA	TGTGCCAGTAAAACAGAACCTAATTCACCCCTCCACTTT	CASKTEPNSPLHF
TRBJ2-7	TRBV21-1	NA	NA	TGTGCCAGCAGTGACAGAGTTATCTACGAGCAGTACTTC	CASSDRVIYEQYF
TRBJ2-3	TRBV5-1	TRBD2	NA	TGCGCCAGCAGCACCGGGACTAGCGGGGGTGCAGATACGCAGTATTTT	CASSTGTSGGADTQYF
TRBJ2-2	TRBV30	NA	once	TGTGCCTGGAGAACCAGGGCCATCTTCACCGGGGAGCTGTTTTTT	CAWRTRAIFTGELFF
TRBJ2-2	TRBV6-1	TRBD2	NA	TGTGCCAGCAGGGAATCCGGGACTAGAGGGACCGGGGAGCTGTTTTTT	CASRESGTRGTGELFF
TRBJ2-4	TRBV11-2	TRBD1	NA	TGTGCCAGCAGATCCATACAGGGGGCCGTGAACATTCAGTACTTC	CASRSIQGAVNIQYF
TRBJ1-5	TRBV7-9	NA	NA	TGTGCCAGCAGCTTAGCTGGACAGAGCAATCAGCCCCAGCATTTT	CASSLAGQSNQPQHF
TRBJ2-5	TRBV19	NA	NA	TGTGCCAGTAGTATAGTTTTAGTGCAGTACGAGGCCCAAGAGACCCAGTACTTC	CASSIVLVQYEAQETQYF
TRBJ2-3	TRBV5-1	NA	NA	TGCGCCAGCAGCCTCTCGACAGGCAGCACAGATACGCAGTATTTT	CASSLSTGSTDTQYF
TRBJ1-6	TRBV29-1	TRBD1	NA	TGCAGCGTTGCGACAGGGGGCTCACCCCTCCACTTT	CSVATGGSPLHF
TRBJ2-1	TRBV7-3	TRBD1	NA	TGTGCCAGCAGCCCCCAGGGACAGGGGTTCGATGAGCAGTTCTTC	CASSPQGQGFDEQFF
TRBJ2-1	TRBV27	TRBD1	NA	TGTGCCAGCAGTCAGGGACAGGACTTCGGGGAGCAGTTCTTC	CASSQGQDFGEQFF
TRBJ2-1	TRBV3-1/TRBV3-2	NA	NA	TGTGCCAGCAGCCGGCTTAGGGGGACGAACGGTGAGCAGTTCTTC	CASSRLRGTNGEQFF
TRBJ2-1	TRBV3-1/TRBV3-2	TRBD2	few	TGTGCCAGCAGCCAAGAGCTGGAACTAGCGGGGCCGAGCTCCTACAATGAGCAGTTCTTC	CASSQELELAGPSSYNEQFF
TRBJ1-2	TRBV5-4	NA	NA	TGTGCCAGCAGCTTGAGGTTCAGGCCCCCCCCCTATGGCTACACCTTC	CASSLRFRPPPYGYTF
TRBJ2-7	TRBV7-8	TRBD1	NA	TGTGCCAGCAGCAGAGGCGTGGACAGGCTCTACGAGCAGTACTTC	CASSRGVDRLYEQYF
TRBJ1-2	TRBV18	NA	few	TGTGCCAGCTCACCTCAAAGGGAGGGAGGCTACACCTTC	CASSPQREGGYTF
TRBJ2-1	TRBV5-5	TRBD2	NA	TGTGCCAGCAGCTTGCTAGCGGGGAACTACAATGAGCAGTTCTTC	CASSLLAGNYNEQFF
TRBJ2-1	TRBV18	TRBD2	NA	TGTGCCAGCACAACCGGGGGGGCTTCCTACAATGAGCAGTTCTTC	CASTTGGASYNEQFF
TRBJ1-1	TRBV4-1	NA	NA	TGCGCCAGCAGCCTACAGATGAACACTGAAGCTTTCTTT	CASSLQMNTEAFF
TRBJ2-3	TRBV5-6	TRBD1	NA	TGTGCCAGCAGCACAATAACCGGGACAGGGGGAAGCACAGATACGCAGTATTTT	CASSTITGTGGSTDTQYF
TRBJ2-7	TRBV7-9	TRBD1	large	TGTGCCAGCAGCTCGGGACAGCATCGCGACGAGCAGTACTTC	CASSSGQHRDEQYF
TRBJ2-5	TRBV7-9	NA	NA	TGTGCCAGCAGCTTCAAGAACCAGGGACAAGAGACCCAGTACTTC	CASSFKNQGQETQYF
TRBJ2-3	TRBV7-9	NA	NA	TGTGCCAGCAGCCCACAAGGGAACAGGGTCACAGATACGCAGTATTTT	CASSPQGNRVTDTQYF
TRBJ2-7	TRBV5-4	NA	NA	TGTGCCAGCAGCCCGGTTGGCGGGGACCCCTCCTACGAGCAGTACTTC	CASSPVGGDPSYEQYF
TRBJ2-7	TRBV27	NA	NA	TGTGCCAGCAGTCCCTATTACATCCATGAGCAGGGAACAGTCGGGCAGTACTTC	CASSPYYIHEQGTVGQYF
TRBJ1-5	TRBV9	NA	NA	TGTGCCAGCAACCTAGGGGACATCAATCAGCCCCAGCATTTT	CASNLGDINQPQHF
TRBJ2-1	TRBV4-2	TRBD2	NA	TGTGCCAGCAGCCAAGATGGCAGCGGGGGGTCGAATGAGCAGTTCTTC	CASSQDGSGGSNEQFF
TRBJ1-2	TRBV28	NA	NA	TGTGCCAGCAGTTTGCTTGGAGCTAACTATGGCTACACCTTC	CASSLLGANYGYTF
TRBJ2-1	TRBV5-4	TRBD1	NA	TGTGCCAGCAGGTCCACAGGGGGTTTTGAGCAGTTCTTC	CASRSTGGFEQFF
TRBJ2-7	TRBV20-1	NA	NA	TGCAGTGCTAGTACAGGGAACCACGAGCAGTACTTC	CSASTGNHEQYF
TRBJ1-2	TRBV6-5	TRBD1	many	TGTGCCAGCAGTTACAACAGGCAGGGGGCAGATGGCTACACCTTC	CASSYNRQGADGYTF
TRBJ2-1	TRBV12-2	NA	NA	TGTGCAAGTCGTCGGGCGGCGGGGCCCTACAATGAGCAGTTCTTC	CASRRAAGPYNEQFF
TRBJ1-4	TRBV7-8	TRBD1	NA	TGTGCCAGCAGCCAAATGACAGGGGGCGATGAAAAACTGTTTTTT	CASSQMTGGDEKLFF
TRBJ1-2	TRBV5-4	NA	NA	TGTGCCAGCAGCTGGACAGCTAACAGGTATGGCTACACCTTC	CASSWTANRYGYTF
TRBJ2-1	TRBV7-9	NA	NA	TGTGCCAGCAGTTGGAGAGGTCAGGGTGAGCAGTTCTTC	CASSWRGQGEQFF
TRBJ1-3	TRBV10-3	NA	NA	TGTGCCATCAGTGAGTCGGAGGGATACACCATATATTTT	CAISESEGYTIYF
TRBJ1-1	TRBV9	NA	NA	TGTGCCAGCAGCGGGGCCGGGACACCCGAAGCTTTCTTT	CASSGAGTPEAFF